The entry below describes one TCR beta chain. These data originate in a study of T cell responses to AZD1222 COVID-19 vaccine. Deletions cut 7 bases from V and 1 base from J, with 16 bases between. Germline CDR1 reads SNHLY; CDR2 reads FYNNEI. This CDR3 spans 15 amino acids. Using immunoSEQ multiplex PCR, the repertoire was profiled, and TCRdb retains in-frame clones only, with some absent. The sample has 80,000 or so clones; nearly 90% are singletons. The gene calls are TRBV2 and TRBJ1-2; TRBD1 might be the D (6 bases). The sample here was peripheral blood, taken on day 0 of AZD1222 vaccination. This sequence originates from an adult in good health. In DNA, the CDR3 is TGTGCCAGCACTCTAATGGACAGACTTAACTATGGCTACACCTTC. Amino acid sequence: CASTLMDRLNYGYTF.